This T cell receptor (beta chain) was found in a study of long-term antiretroviral therapy in people with HIV. Study in general: Collection dates of the earliest samples fall about a decade before the 2015 immediate-ART recommendation.

A note on this clone: The antigen is undetermined.

General observations from the study: Subsequent to ART, diversity was augmented yet persisted below that of transplant donor controls.

The assay, immunoSEQ v3.0, was run at survey level. The protocol was immunoSEQ multiplex PCR, while the TCRdb copy is restricted to in-frame clones and leaves out a portion. The sample yields about 30,000 clones, 80% to 90% seen once. The sequenced sample was unsorted PBMCs, obtained 3 years after starting antiretroviral therapy. The sequence derives from a man aged 35 to 55 with HIV.

The CDR3 bases are TGTGCCAGCGCTGGACGACCACCTGAAGACTATGGCTACACCTTC. This translates into CASAGRPPEDYGYTF. The chain uses TRBV6-5 and TRBJ1-2; the D is unclear. The V end was cut by 8 bases, the J end by 3 bases, with 19 bases between. The CDR3 has 15 amino acids. Germline CDR1 is MNHEY and CDR2 is SVGAGI.